The 23 T cell receptor beta chains listed next were all sequenced from one sample in a study of blood T cell repertoires in COVID-19. Profiling relied on immunoSEQ multiplex PCR, and the TCRdb table lists in-frame clones only, not all of them. The repertoire includes 230,000 or so clones, 89% of them detected once, and roughly 4.5% sits in the top ten. The sample was peripheral blood. The receptors shown here come from a middle-aged woman who had recovered from COVID-19.

V is TRBV9 and J is TRBJ2-5, with D perhaps TRBD1 (6 bases). Trimming left V 0 bases short and J 8 bases short, with 23 bases between. Germline CDR1 is SGDLS and CDR2 is YYNGEE. CDR3 length: 17 amino acids. This chain's CDR3 is CASSVGGQGTGLRTQYF. DNA of the CDR3: TGTGCCAGCAGCGTAGGGGGGCAGGGCACCGGATTAAGAACCCAGTACTTC.

The chain couples TRBV28 to TRBJ1-2, with D possibly being TRBD1 (6 bases). Deletions cut 3 bases from V and 8 bases from J, with 13 bases between. Germline V CDR1 and CDR2: MDHEN, SYDVKM. The CDR3 runs 13 residues. CDR3 DNA sequence: TGTGCCAGCAGTTTGACAGGTTACGCCGGCTACACCTTC. Translating gives CASSLTGYAGYTF.

This clone was counted once. The chain combines TRBV6-5 with TRBJ1-2; 7 nucleotides line up with TRBD1. V lost 6 bases to trimming and J lost 4 bases; unmatched junction nucleotides: 2. CDR1 and CDR2 from the germline V gene are MNHEY and SVGAGI. The CDR3 runs to 12 residues. CDR3 nucleotides: TGTGCCAGCAGAGGGGGCGGCTATGGCTACACCTTC. Protein: CASRGGGYGYTF.

This clone was found once. The CDR3 DNA reads TGTGCCAGCAGCGACACATTAACAACTAATGAAAAACTGTTTTTT. This sequence encodes CASSDTLTTNEKLFF. This chain links TRBV5-6 with TRBJ1-4; D remains unclear. Trimming took off 4 bases at V and 0 bases at J, with 10 bases between the two ends. This CDR3 has 15 residues. Germline loops: CDR1 SGHDT, CDR2 YYEEEE.

This chain joins TRBV18 and TRBJ1-2; TRBD1 is a possible D gene (5 bases). Trimming cost V 3 bases and J 6 bases, with 11 bases left between them. CDR1 and CDR2 from the germline V gene are KGHSH and LQKENI. CDR3 length equals 13 residues. The CDR3 sequence: CASSPGQTNGYTF. CDR3 DNA: TGTGCCAGCTCACCGGGGCAGACGAATGGCTACACCTTC.

The chain couples TRBV5-1 to TRBJ2-7; 8 bases are a match to TRBD1. The V and J ends lost 5 bases and 1 base, in that order; junction bases with no gene match: 5. CDR1 and CDR2 (germline): SGHRS, YFSETQ. The CDR3 runs 14 residues. CDR3 sequence (DNA): TGCGCCAGCAGTACTGGGACAGGTTCCTACGAGCAGTACTTC. It codes for CASSTGTGSYEQYF.

Concerning this clone: Sequence at one end of the junction differs from germline and may be a read error. CDR3 sequence (DNA): TGCGCCAGCAAACGACTAGCGGGGCCGCTTCACTTC. Protein: CASKRLAGPLHF. The chain employs TRBV10-1 and TRBJ2-5, with 11 bases aligning to TRBD2. CDR3 length equals 12 residues. The germline V gene encodes CDR1 WNHNN and CDR2 SYGVQD (reference sequence).

This sequence joins TRBV30 and TRBJ1-4, with D unresolved. This CDR3 comprises 14 residues. Germline CDR1 is GTSNPN and CDR2 is SVGIG (reference sequence). V was trimmed by 0 bases and J by 5 bases, leaving 10 bases between them. CDR3: CAWSVTVENEKLFF. CDR3 DNA: TGTGCCTGGAGTGTAACGGTCGAAAATGAAAAACTGTTTTTT.

V gene TRBV4-1 combines with J gene TRBJ2-1; D may be TRBD2 (6 bases). V was clipped by 4 bases and J by 14 bases, with 18 bases between them. Germline values: CDR1 MGHRA, CDR2 YSYEKL. The CDR3 extends over 13 amino acids. The CDR3 nucleotides read TGCGCCAGCAGCCTCAGAGTAACCGGCGGGGAGTTCTTC. Its protein is CASSLRVTGGEFF.

V usage is TRBV5-5 and J usage is TRBJ2-3; 7 bases align to TRBD1. Germline V gives CDR1 SGHKS, CDR2 YYEKEE (reference sequence). The length of the CDR3 is 17 residues. The V gene end was trimmed by 2 bases and the J gene end by 1 base; junction bases not matched to a gene: 10. As DNA, the CDR3 is TGTGCCAGCAGCTTTGAGGAAACAGGGGTAGGCACAGATACGCAGTATTTT. Translation gives CASSFEETGVGTDTQYF.

The chain has TRBV11-2 and TRBJ2-6; D unresolved. Germline loops: CDR1 SGHAT, CDR2 FQNNGV. The CDR3 sequence is 14 residues long. V was trimmed by 7 bases and J by 2 bases, leaving 9 bases between them. CDR3 in amino acids: CASNTLAGANVLTF. The CDR3 DNA sequence: TGTGCCAGCAACACATTGGCTGGGGCCAACGTCCTGACTTTC. The variable domain in full, completed from reference TRBV11-2 and TRBJ2-6, reads EAGVAQSPRYKIIEKRQSVAFWCNPISGHATLYWYQQILGQGPKLLIQFQNNGVVDDSQLPKDRFSAERLKGVDSTLKIQPAKLEDSAVYLCASNTLAGANVLTFGAGSRLTVL.

This clone was counted once. The V gene is TRBV30, the J gene TRBJ1-1, with D maybe TRBD1 (5 bases). This CDR3 has 14 residues. Germline CDR1 is GTSNPN and CDR2 is SVGIG (reference sequence). The V end lost 1 base, the J end lost 5 bases, and 14 bases lay between the germline ends. CDR3 region: CAWSAGQGGTEAFF. The CDR3 DNA reads TGTGCCTGGAGTGCCGGTCAGGGAGGGACTGAAGCTTTCTTT.

The chain couples TRBV19 to TRBJ2-2; tentatively, D is TRBD1 (5 bases). V lost 6 bases and J lost 3, with 8 bases in between. Germline V gene data show CDR1 as LNHDA and CDR2 as SQIVND (reference sequence). CDR3 length: 13 residues. The CDR3 loop reads CASRIQDTGELFF. The CDR3, as DNA: TGTGCCAGTAGAATACAGGACACCGGGGAGCTGTTTTTT.

This chain links TRBV6-5 with TRBJ2-1, with 11 bases matching TRBD2. Per the germline V gene, CDR1 is MNHEY and CDR2 is SVGAGI. The CDR3 runs 13 residues. The junction had 3 bases not matched to a gene; V was cut back by 10 bases and J by 4 bases. This chain's CDR3 is CATSGRKYNEQFF. The CDR3 DNA is TGTGCCACTAGCGGGAGGAAATACAATGAGCAGTTCTTC.

This clone appeared once. The rearrangement links TRBV13 to TRBJ2-7; D may be TRBD1 (6 bases). The CDR3 consists of 14 residues. Trimming stripped 2 bases from V and 2 bases from J, with 10 bases between. Germline values: CDR1 PRHDT, CDR2 FYEKMQ (reference sequence). CDR3: CASSLRSGAYEQYF. The CDR3 DNA reads TGTGCCAGCAGCTTAAGGTCAGGGGCCTACGAGCAGTACTTC. The entire variable domain, with the rest obtained from reference TRBV13 and TRBJ2-7, is as follows: AAGVIQSPRHLIKEKRETATLKCYPIPRHDTVYWYQQGPGQDPQFLISFYEKMQSDKGSIPDRFSAQQFSDYHSELNMSSLELGDSALYFCASSLRSGAYEQYFGPGTRLTVT.

The CDR3 bases are TGTGCCAGCAGTCCCGAAACATCCTACGAGCAGTACGTC. Its protein product is CASSPETSYEQYV. This sequence joins TRBV6-1 and TRBJ2-7; D remains ambiguous. V was cut by 5 bases and J by 1 base, with 9 bases left in between. Germline loops: CDR1 MNHNS, CDR2 SASEGT. The CDR3 runs to 13 residues.

Concerning this clone itself: Other DNA sequences in this sample translate to the same CDR3. J is TRBJ1-5 and V is TRBV6-5, with 10 nucleotides matching TRBD1. The CDR3 extends over 15 amino acids. Trimming took 6 bases from V and 2 from J; bases not matched to a gene: 4. Per germline, CDR1 MNHEY and CDR2 SVGAGI. The CDR3 DNA sequence: TGTGCCAGCAGCCTGGACAGGGGGGGCAATCAGCCCCAGCATTTT. This codes for CASSLDRGGNQPQHF.

The gene calls are TRBV29-1 and TRBJ1-2; D call uncertain. The CDR3 runs to 14 residues. Germline V CDR1 and CDR2: SQVTM, ANQGSEA. Trimming took 7 bases from V and 4 from J, leaving 19 bases between them. This CDR3 reads CSGSPTGSSYGYTF. For the CDR3, the DNA is TGCAGCGGGTCCCCAACCGGGAGTAGCTATGGCTACACCTTC.

J is TRBJ1-1 and V is TRBV6-5, with D perhaps TRBD1 (5 bases). V dropped 3 bases and J dropped 3 bases, with 11 bases sitting between them. The CDR3 totals 14 residues. CDR1 and CDR2 (germline): MNHEY, SVGAGI. CDR3 nucleotides: TGTGCCAGCAGTTATGGGACGGGGGACACTGAAGCTTTCTTT. This sequence encodes CASSYGTGDTEAFF.

The genes are TRBV6-4 and TRBJ2-5; 8 nucleotides line up with TRBD2. Germline V lookup: CDR1 MRHNA, CDR2 SNTAGT. V lost 1 base, J lost 3 bases, and 10 bases stayed unmatched. The CDR3 runs to 17 residues. For the CDR3, the DNA is TGTGCCAGCAGTGACTTGAGTAGCGGGGTGGTAAAAGAGACCCAGTACTTC. As protein: CASSDLSSGVVKETQYF.

CDR3 sequence: CASSLARVGGEQFF. The CDR3, as DNA: TGTGCCAGCAGCTTAGCGCGGGTGGGCGGTGAGCAGTTCTTC. This rearrangement joins TRBV7-9 to TRBJ2-1; a weak D match, TRBD2 (5 bases). V shed 0 bases and J shed 9 bases, with 12 bases lying between them. Germline V lookup: CDR1 SEHNR, CDR2 FQNEAQ (reference sequence). The CDR3 loop spans 14 amino acids.

V usage is TRBV29-1 and J usage is TRBJ2-7; 12 bases map to TRBD1. The CDR3 totals 14 residues. Trimming took 7 bases from V and 5 from J; bases not matched to a gene: 9. CDR1 and CDR2 from the germline V gene are SQVTM and ANQGSEA. The CDR3 is CSANLGQGADEQYF. CDR3 bases: TGCAGCGCCAACCTGGGACAGGGGGCTGACGAGCAGTACTTC.

The V gene is TRBV19, the J gene TRBJ2-1; 8 bases match TRBD1. The CDR3 loop spans 14 amino acids. Germline values: CDR1 LNHDA, CDR2 SQIVND (reference sequence). With V trimmed by 3 bases and J by 4 bases, 2 bases remained unmatched. CDR3 nucleotide sequence: TGTGCCAGTAGTATTGGGACAGGATACAATGAGCAGTTCTTC. Amino acids: CASSIGTGYNEQFF.